These 9 T cell receptor beta chains were sequenced from one sample in a study of technical replicates of blood from a handful of donors. The table came from immunoSEQ multiplex PCR; TCRdb's copy has only in-frame clones and leaves some out. The sample holds tens of thousands of clones; around 96% are singletons and the top ten take 0.37%. Sequenced material: T cells isolated from PBMCs. All receptors derive from a human donor in good health.

This chain joins TRBV9 and TRBJ2-3; tentatively, D is TRBD2 (5 bases). V gave up 2 bases and J gave up 3 bases, with 7 bases separating them. Germline V gene sequence: CDR1 SGDLS, CDR2 YYNGEE. The CDR3 has 13 amino acids. CDR3 coding DNA: TGTGCCAGCAGCGTCGGACTGACAGATACGCAGTATTTT. Protein: CASSVGLTDTQYF.

The J gene is TRBJ2-7, the V gene TRBV5-6; D might be TRBD1 (6 bases). V was cut by 0 bases and J by 3 bases, with 13 bases left in between. The germline V gene encodes CDR1 SGHDT and CDR2 YYEEEE. The CDR3 is 15 residues long. The CDR3 DNA reads as TGTGCCAGCAGCTTGGGGTACGAAGGGGGCTACGAGCAGTACTTC. Its protein is CASSLGYEGGYEQYF.

The chain recombines TRBV7-3 with TRBJ2-7; possible D gene TRBD1, 5 bases. CDR1 is SGHTA, CDR2 FQGTGA, per germline. The CDR3 totals 13 residues. V lost 5 bases and J 4 bases, leaving 12 bases between the germline ends. The CDR3 sequence is CASSPGFQYEQYF. Here the CDR3 DNA reads TGTGCCAGCAGCCCAGGGTTTCAATACGAGCAGTACTTC.

This clone was detected a few times. The chain recombines TRBV27 with TRBJ1-2, with 10 positions matching TRBD1. The germline gives CDR1 MNHEY, CDR2 SMNVEV (reference sequence). The CDR3 spans 14 residues. The trim removed 5 bases at V and 3 bases at J, leaving 3 bases unmatched. CDR3 amino acids: CASSPGQGHYGYTF. CDR3 DNA: TGTGCCAGCAGTCCGGGACAGGGGCACTATGGCTACACCTTC.

To note about this clone: The junction departs from the called germline gene at one end, perhaps through a read error. The rearrangement links TRBV30 to TRBJ2-3, with TRBD2 matching 8 bases. CDR1 GTSNPN and CDR2 SVGIG come from the germline V gene (reference sequence). The CDR3 extends over 13 amino acids. Here the CDR3 reads CAWSVLASGSISF. The DNA for the CDR3 is TGTGCCTGGAGTGTACTGGCCAGCGGGAGTATATCCTTT.

V gene TRBV20-1 combines with J gene TRBJ2-7; 7 bases agree with TRBD1. Trimming at V came to 4 bases and at J to 3 bases, leaving 0 bases not matched to a gene. CDR3 size: 11 residues. CDR1 and CDR2 (germline): DFQATT, SNEGSKA (reference sequence). Written as DNA, the CDR3 is TGCAGTGCTAACAGGGGCTACGAGCAGTACTTC. Translation gives CSANRGYEQYF.

This clone was seen just once. The chain has TRBV7-9 and TRBJ2-3; 12 bases align to TRBD2. With 5 bases clipped from V and 2 bases from J, the junction kept 5 bases outside the gene matches. Germline V gene data show CDR1 as SEHNR and CDR2 as FQNEAQ (reference sequence). CDR3 length: 16 residues. The CDR3 bases are TGTGCCAGCAGCCTTCGACTAGCGGGAGCCACAGATACGCAGTATTTT. Translated: CASSLRLAGATDTQYF.

V and J are TRBV29-1 and TRBJ2-6; TRBD2 might be the D (6 bases). Trimming pared 2 bases from V and 3 bases from J, leaving 11 bases between. Per the germline V gene, CDR1 is SQVTM and CDR2 is ANQGSEA. This CDR3 contains 15 residues. The CDR3 loop reads CSVESQGGGANVLTF. CDR3 DNA sequence: TGCAGCGTTGAATCCCAGGGAGGTGGGGCCAACGTCCTGACTTTC.

V is TRBV6-5 and J is TRBJ1-1; the D gene is possibly TRBD1 (5 bases). The CDR3 is made up of 12 amino acids. Trimming cost V 8 bases and J 5 bases, with 12 bases left between them. Looked up from germline, CDR1 is MNHEY and CDR2 is SVGAGI. The CDR3 loop is CASAARDTEAFF. CDR3 nucleotide sequence: TGTGCCAGCGCCGCCAGGGATACTGAAGCTTTCTTT.